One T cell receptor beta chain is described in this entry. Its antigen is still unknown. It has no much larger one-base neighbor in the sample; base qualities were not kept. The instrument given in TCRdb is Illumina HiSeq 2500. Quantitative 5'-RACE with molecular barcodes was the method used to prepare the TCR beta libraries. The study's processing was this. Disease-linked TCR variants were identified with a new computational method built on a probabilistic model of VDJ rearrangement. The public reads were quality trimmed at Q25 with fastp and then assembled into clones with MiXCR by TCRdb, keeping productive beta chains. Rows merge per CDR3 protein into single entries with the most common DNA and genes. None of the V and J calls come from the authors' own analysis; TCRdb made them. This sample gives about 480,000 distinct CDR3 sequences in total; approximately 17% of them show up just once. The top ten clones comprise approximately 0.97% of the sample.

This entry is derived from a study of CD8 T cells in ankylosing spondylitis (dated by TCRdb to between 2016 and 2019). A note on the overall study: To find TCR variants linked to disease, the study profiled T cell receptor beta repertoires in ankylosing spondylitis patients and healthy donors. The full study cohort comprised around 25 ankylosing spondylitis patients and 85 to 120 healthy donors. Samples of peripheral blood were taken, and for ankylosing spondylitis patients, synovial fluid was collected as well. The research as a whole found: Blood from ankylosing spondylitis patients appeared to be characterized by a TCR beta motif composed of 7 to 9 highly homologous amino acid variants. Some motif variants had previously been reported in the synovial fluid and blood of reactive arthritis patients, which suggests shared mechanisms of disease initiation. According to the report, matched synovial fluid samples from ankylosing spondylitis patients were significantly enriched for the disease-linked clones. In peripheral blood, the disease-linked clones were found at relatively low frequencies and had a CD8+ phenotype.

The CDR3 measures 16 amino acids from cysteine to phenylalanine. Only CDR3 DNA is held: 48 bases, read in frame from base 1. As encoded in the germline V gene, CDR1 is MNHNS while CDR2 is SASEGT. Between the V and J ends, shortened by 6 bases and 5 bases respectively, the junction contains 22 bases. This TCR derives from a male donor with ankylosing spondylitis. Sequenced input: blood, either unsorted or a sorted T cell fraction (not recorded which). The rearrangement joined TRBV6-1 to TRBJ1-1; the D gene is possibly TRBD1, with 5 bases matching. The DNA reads TGTGCCAGCAGGTTGGGTCAGGGACCGCCGATGACTGAAGCTTTCTTT. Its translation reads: CASRLGQGPPMTEAFF.